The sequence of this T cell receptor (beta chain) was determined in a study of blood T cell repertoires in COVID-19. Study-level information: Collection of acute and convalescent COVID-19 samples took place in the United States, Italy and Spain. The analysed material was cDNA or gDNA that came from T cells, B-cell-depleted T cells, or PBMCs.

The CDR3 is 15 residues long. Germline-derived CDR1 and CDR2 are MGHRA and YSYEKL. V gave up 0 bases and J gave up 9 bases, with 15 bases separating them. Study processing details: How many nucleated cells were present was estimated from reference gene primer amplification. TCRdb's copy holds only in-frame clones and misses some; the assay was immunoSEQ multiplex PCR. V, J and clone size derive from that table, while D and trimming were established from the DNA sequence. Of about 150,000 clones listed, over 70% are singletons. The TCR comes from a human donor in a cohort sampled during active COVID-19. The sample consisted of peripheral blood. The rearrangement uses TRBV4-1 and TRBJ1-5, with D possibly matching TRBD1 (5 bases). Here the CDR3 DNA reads TGCGCCAGCAGCCAAGAACCGGGAGGGACGCGGCCCCAGCATTTT. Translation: CASSQEPGGTRPQHF.